Listed below are T cell receptor beta chains from one sample, sequenced in a study of patients and donors after allogeneic stem cell transplantation. TCRdb re-called the RT-PCR reads with MiXCR, one entry per CDR3 protein. This sample has about 410,000 distinct CDR3 sequences, with roughly 16% found just once. Sequencing was performed on blood, either unsorted or a sorted T cell fraction (not recorded which). These receptor sequences come from a human donor who was either an allogeneic HSCT recipient or a stem cell or donor lymphocyte infusion donor (not recorded which). It is not recorded whose cells these are; they may come from a transplant donor. The CDR3 runs from the conserved cysteine through the conserved F or W. Fields, in order: clone size, D gene, J gene, V gene, CDR3 DNA, CDR3 protein. D genes are given only for firm matches. Some rows mark clone size as missing; the rest say once, few, many or name a class of expanded clone.

few - TRBJ1-3 TRBV12-3/TRBV12-4 TGTGCCAGCAGGCCCCTGGTCTTCTCTGGAAACACCATATATTTT CASRPLVFSGNTIYF
few - TRBJ2-2 TRBV5-1 TGCGCCAGCAGCTACGATTCCGGGGAGCTGTTTTTT CASSYDSGELFF
- TRBD2 TRBJ2-1 TRBV7-9 TGTGCCAGCGCGACTAGCGCAAACAATGAGCAGTTCTTC CASATSANNEQFF
few - TRBJ2-7 TRBV3-1 TGTGCCAGCAGCTCAGACCCGCACGAGCAGTACTTC CASSSDPHEQYF
- - TRBJ2-2 TRBV18 TGTGCCAGCTCAAGGGGGGCAAGCACCGGGGAGCTGTTTTTT CASSRGASTGELFF
few TRBD2 TRBJ2-1 TRBV20-1 TGCAGTGCTTGTCCCGGGACTAGCGGGAGGGCCCCCGAGCAGTTCTTC CSACPGTSGRAPEQFF
few - TRBJ2-3 TRBV4-1 TGCGCCAGCAGCCCTCGGTCTCTATCGCGGAGGGGGACAGATACGCAGTATTTT CASSPRSLSRRGTDTQYF
- TRBD1 TRBJ2-1 TRBV5-1 TGCGCCAGCAGCGGAGGGACAGGGGTTAAAAGGAATGAGCAGTTCTTC CASSGGTGVKRNEQFF
many TRBD1 TRBJ2-7 TRBV29-1 TGCAGCGTTGAAGATTTCAGGGGGAAAGAGCAGTACTTC CSVEDFRGKEQYF
few TRBD1 TRBJ2-3 TRBV5-1 TGCGCCAGCAGCCAACAGGGGCCTCCCACAGATACGCAGTATTTT CASSQQGPPTDTQYF
few TRBD1 TRBJ2-5 TRBV5-6 TGTGCCTCCACATTACAGGGGGTGGGAGAGACCCAGTACTTC CASTLQGVGETQYF
once TRBD2 TRBJ2-1 TRBV12-3/TRBV12-4 TGTGCCAGCAGGGCGGAAAAATATAGCGGGAGGGCCAATGAGCAGTTCTTC CASRAEKYSGRANEQFF
once - TRBJ1-1 TRBV19 TGTGCCAGTAGTCGGCTGGGCACCGCGGGGACTGAAGCTTTCTTT CASSRLGTAGTEAFF
- TRBD1 TRBJ2-1 TRBV13 TGTGCCAGCAGCCTAGGACAGGACCGTCGGGATGAGCAGTTCTTC CASSLGQDRRDEQFF
- - TRBJ2-7 TRBV4-2 TGTGCCAGCAGCCCCGAGGAGGGGAGCTACGAGCAGTACTTC CASSPEEGSYEQYF
few TRBD2 TRBJ2-7 TRBV27 TGTGCCAGCACGCCCGGGGGGAGTTTGTCCTACGAGCAGTACTTC CASTPGGSLSYEQYF
few TRBD1 TRBJ2-7 TRBV5-1 TGCGCCAGCAGCTTGGGACAGGGGAACCCCTTTCCCCACGAGCAGTACTTC CASSLGQGNPFPHEQYF
few TRBD1 TRBJ2-7 TRBV9 TGTGCCAGCAGCGTAGTAGGGGACAGGTTCCACGAGCAGTACTTC CASSVVGDRFHEQYF
once - TRBJ2-5 TRBV20-1 TGCAGTGCTAGGCCGTTCGGCCTAGGACGAGAGACCCAGTACTTC CSARPFGLGRETQYF
many TRBD2 TRBJ2-1 TRBV12-3/TRBV12-4 TGTGCCAGCAGTAGGGCTAGCGGGGGGGCCTTCGAGCAGTTCTTC CASSRASGGAFEQFF
few - TRBJ1-1 TRBV5-5 TGTGCCAGCAGCCTCAGGGCGTGGGACACTGAAGCTTTCTTT CASSLRAWDTEAFF
- TRBD2 TRBJ2-5 TRBV7-9 TGTGCCAGCAGCCTCTTAGCGGGAGCGGAGACCCAGTACTTC CASSLLAGAETQYF
- - TRBJ1-2 TRBV20-1 TGCAGTGCTAGAGATCTGGGGCACTATGGCTACACCTTC CSARDLGHYGYTF
few - TRBJ1-6 TRBV9 TGTGCCAGCAGCGGGCCGGGTCTTAATTCACCCCTCCACTTT CASSGPGLNSPLHF
many - TRBJ2-5 TRBV12-3/TRBV12-4 TGTGCCAGCAGTACTAGGGAGACCCAGTACTTC CASSTRETQYF
few - TRBJ1-4 TRBV5-1 TGCGCCAGGTTGGGACGGGGGCTGTTTTTT CARLGRGLFF
- TRBD1 TRBJ1-3 TRBV6-5 TGTGCCAGCAGTTCTAGACAGGGAAATAATGGAAACACCATATATTTT CASSSRQGNNGNTIYF
few - TRBJ1-4 TRBV7-8 TGTGCCAGCAGCGCCAGAAATGAAAAACTGTTTTTT CASSARNEKLFF
many - TRBJ2-7 TRBV27 TGTGCCAGCAGTTTATTGCAAAATTACTACGAGCAGTACTTC CASSLLQNYYEQYF
many - TRBJ2-6 TRBV4-2 TGTGCCAGCAGCCGTGAGGGTTCTGGGGCCAACGTCCTGACTTTC CASSREGSGANVLTF
- TRBD1 TRBJ2-3 TRBV5-5 TGTGCCAGCAGCCGAAGACAGGGGTCTACAGATACGCAGTATTTT CASSRRQGSTDTQYF
- TRBD2 TRBJ2-1 TRBV2 TGTGCCAGCAAACCTGGGACTAGCAGGAATGAGCAGTTCTTC CASKPGTSRNEQFF
few - TRBJ2-7 TRBV19 TGTGCCAGTAGTATTACAATCGCGCCACCTTACGAGCAGTACTTC CASSITIAPPYEQYF
few - TRBJ1-3 TRBV7-9 TGTGCCAGCAGCTTAGGCACGGACCTCTCTGGAAACACCATATATTTT CASSLGTDLSGNTIYF
many TRBD2 TRBJ2-3 TRBV20-1 TGCAGTGCTAGAGCGGGGACTAGCGGGAGAAGAGATACGCAGTATTTT CSARAGTSGRRDTQYF
- TRBD2 TRBJ2-3 TRBV6-1 TGTGCCACCCTGGGACTAGCGGGAATTAGGGCAGATACGCAGTATTTT CATLGLAGIRADTQYF
few - TRBJ1-5 TRBV9 TGTGCCAGCAACCCTCGCGGGGGTAGCAATCAGCCCCAGCATTTT CASNPRGGSNQPQHF
many - TRBJ2-2 TRBV11-1 TGTGCCAGCAGCTTAGGGTTACTCACCGGGGAGCTGTTTTTT CASSLGLLTGELFF
few - TRBJ1-3 TRBV29-1 TGCAGCGTTGATGACCCAAGCTCTGGAAACACCATATATTTT CSVDDPSSGNTIYF
- - TRBJ2-6 TRBV12-3/TRBV12-4 TGTGCCAGCAGTTTAGCGCGGTCGCCTGGGGCCAACGTCCTGACTTTC CASSLARSPGANVLTF
many TRBD2 TRBJ2-5 TRBV12-3/TRBV12-4 TGTGCCAGCAGGAACTCCGGGGAGGGGGAGACCCAGTACTTC CASRNSGEGETQYF
- - TRBJ1-2 TRBV7-9 TGTGCCAGCAGCGCCTTCCCTCGGGATGGCTACACCTTC CASSAFPRDGYTF
- TRBD2 TRBJ2-1 TRBV19 TGTGCCAGTAGTCGGGGGGGACCATCCTACAATGAGCAGTTCTTC CASSRGGPSYNEQFF
- - TRBJ2-7 TRBV4-2 TGTGCCAGCAGCCATACCGGGACACCTAATTACGAGCAGTACTTC CASSHTGTPNYEQYF
many - TRBJ1-5 TRBV12-3/TRBV12-4 TGTGCCAGCAGTCCAAAGGGTGGCAATCAGCCCCAGCATTTT CASSPKGGNQPQHF
- - TRBJ1-3 TRBV15 TGTGCCACCAGCAGAGATCAGGGATCGCCTGGAAACACCATATATTTT CATSRDQGSPGNTIYF
few - TRBJ2-1 TRBV20-1 TGCAGTGCTAGTTCCGTGAATGAGCAGTTCTTC CSASSVNEQFF
- TRBD2 TRBJ2-3 TRBV11-3 TGTGCCAGCAGCATAGGGACTAGCGGGACAAGCACAGATACGCAGTATTTT CASSIGTSGTSTDTQYF
few - TRBJ2-5 TRBV20-1 TGCAGTGCTAGAGCTAACCAAGAGACCCAGTACTTC CSARANQETQYF
few - TRBJ2-4 TRBV9 TGTGCCAGCAGCTCCTCAAGAGGTAGCGGCCGGGAAAACATTCAGTACTTC CASSSSRGSGRENIQYF
- TRBD2 TRBJ2-2 TRBV15 TGTGCCACCAGCAGAGATGTACTAGCGGCGAACACCGGGGAGCTGTTTTTT CATSRDVLAANTGELFF
- - TRBJ2-1 TRBV21-1 TGTGCCAGGCCCGAGGGGGGTCACTACAATGAGCAGTTCTTC CARPEGGHYNEQFF
- TRBD2 TRBJ2-5 TRBV4-2 TGTGCCAGCAGCCAAGAAGCGCAGCGGACTAGCGGGGGGTCTCAAGAGACCCAGTACTTC CASSQEAQRTSGGSQETQYF
- TRBD2 TRBJ2-2 TRBV12-3/TRBV12-4 TGTGCCAGCAGCACAGGGACTAGCGGGGGGCTAGCGGGCACCGGGGAGCTGTTTTTT CASSTGTSGGLAGTGELFF
- - TRBJ1-3 TRBV7-9 TGTGCCAGCAGCTTGAAGGGCAACTCTGGAAACACCATATATTTT CASSLKGNSGNTIYF
- - TRBJ1-3 TRBV7-6 TGTGCCAGCAGCTTAAACACCGGGACGGGAAAAAACACCATATATTTT CASSLNTGTGKNTIYF
once TRBD1 TRBJ1-5 TRBV5-3 TGTGCCAGAAGCTGCAAACAGGGGGCGAGCAATCAGCCCCAGCATTTT CARSCKQGASNQPQHF
few - TRBJ2-3 TRBV11-1 TGTGCCAGCAGCTTAGAGTGGGCTGGAGGGACAGATACGCAGTATTTT CASSLEWAGGTDTQYF
few - TRBJ1-3 TRBV10-3 TGTGCCATCAGTTCGACGACAGTTTTCTCTGGAAACACCATATATTTT CAISSTTVFSGNTIYF